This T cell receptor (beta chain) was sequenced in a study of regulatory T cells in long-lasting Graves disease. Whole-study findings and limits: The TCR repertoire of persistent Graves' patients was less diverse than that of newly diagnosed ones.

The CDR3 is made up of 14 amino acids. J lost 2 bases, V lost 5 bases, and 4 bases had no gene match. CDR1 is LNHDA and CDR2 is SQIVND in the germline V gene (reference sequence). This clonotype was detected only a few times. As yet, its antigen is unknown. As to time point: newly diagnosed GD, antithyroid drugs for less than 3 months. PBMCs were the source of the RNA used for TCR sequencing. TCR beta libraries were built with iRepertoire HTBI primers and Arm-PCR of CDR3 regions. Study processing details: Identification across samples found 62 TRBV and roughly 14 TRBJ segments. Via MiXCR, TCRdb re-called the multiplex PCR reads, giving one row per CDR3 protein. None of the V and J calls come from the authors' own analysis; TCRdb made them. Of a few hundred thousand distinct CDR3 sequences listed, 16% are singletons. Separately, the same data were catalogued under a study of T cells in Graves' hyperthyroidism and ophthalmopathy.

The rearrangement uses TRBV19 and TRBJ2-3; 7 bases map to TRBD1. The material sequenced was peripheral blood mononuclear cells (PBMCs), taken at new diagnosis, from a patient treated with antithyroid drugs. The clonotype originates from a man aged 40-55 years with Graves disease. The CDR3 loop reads CASSVGQPTDTQYF. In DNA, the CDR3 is TGTGCCAGTAGTGTGGGACAGCCCACAGATACGCAGTATTTT.